This TCR beta chain came from a study of regulatory T cells in long-lasting Graves disease. Overall study: Patients with new Graves' disease had used antithyroid drugs below 3 months. Study-level findings and limits: The study found persistent patients shared more public clonotypes (roughly 3,000) than new patients (about 1,000).

The germline V gene has CDR1 LNHDA and CDR2 SQIVND (reference sequence). The CDR3 has 13 residues. Trimming took 2 bases from V and 3 from J, leaving 7 bases between them. Researchers made TCR beta libraries by using iRepertoire HTBI primers and running Arm-PCR on CDR3 regions. One entry per CDR3 protein, called by TCRdb with MiXCR from the multiplex PCR reads. The sample has roughly 500,000 distinct CDR3 sequences, around 12% seen once. Indicated time point: newly diagnosed GD, antithyroid drugs for less than 3 months. Making the TCR library involved RNA that had been extracted from PBMCs. An endocrinology department located in Xi'an, China, was where the patients came from. This clonotype was picked up a small number of times. Its antigen is unidentified. These sequences were also reported in another study, on T cells in Graves' hyperthyroidism and ophthalmopathy.

The specimen comprised peripheral blood mononuclear cells (PBMCs), sampled at new diagnosis, from a patient treated with antithyroid drugs. V is TRBV19 and J is TRBJ2-5, with a tentative D call TRBD2 (6 bases). The source is a woman aged 30 to 39 with Graves disease. For the CDR3, the DNA is TGTGCCAGTAGTATATTAGCGGAAGAGACCCAGTACTTC. It translates to CASSILAEETQYF.